The clone carrying this T cell receptor (beta chain) was picked up a small number of times. Its antigen is not known. TCRdb independently ran MiXCR on the 5' RACE reads; one entry per CDR3 protein. The sample consists of roughly 130,000 distinct CDR3 sequences, about 8% of them appearing once. The sample is drawn from a study of CD8 T cells in ankylosing spondylitis. The study's findings and limits: Among TCR beta sequences, a motif of roughly 8 highly homologous variants appeared characteristic of ankylosing spondylitis blood.

CDR1 is DFQATT, CDR2 SNEGSKA, per germline (reference sequence). There are 15 residues in the CDR3. The V segment lost 5 bases and the J segment 7 bases; nucleotides outside the gene matches: 13. This TCR was sampled from a male donor with ankylosing spondylitis. The specimen sequenced was synovial fluid, either unsorted or a sorted T cell fraction (not recorded which). This chain links TRBV20-1 with TRBJ2-7; 11 nucleotides agree with TRBD2. CDR3: CSAPPGLAGREEQYF. The CDR3 bases are TGCAGTGCTCCGCCCGGACTAGCGGGCCGAGAGGAGCAGTACTTC.